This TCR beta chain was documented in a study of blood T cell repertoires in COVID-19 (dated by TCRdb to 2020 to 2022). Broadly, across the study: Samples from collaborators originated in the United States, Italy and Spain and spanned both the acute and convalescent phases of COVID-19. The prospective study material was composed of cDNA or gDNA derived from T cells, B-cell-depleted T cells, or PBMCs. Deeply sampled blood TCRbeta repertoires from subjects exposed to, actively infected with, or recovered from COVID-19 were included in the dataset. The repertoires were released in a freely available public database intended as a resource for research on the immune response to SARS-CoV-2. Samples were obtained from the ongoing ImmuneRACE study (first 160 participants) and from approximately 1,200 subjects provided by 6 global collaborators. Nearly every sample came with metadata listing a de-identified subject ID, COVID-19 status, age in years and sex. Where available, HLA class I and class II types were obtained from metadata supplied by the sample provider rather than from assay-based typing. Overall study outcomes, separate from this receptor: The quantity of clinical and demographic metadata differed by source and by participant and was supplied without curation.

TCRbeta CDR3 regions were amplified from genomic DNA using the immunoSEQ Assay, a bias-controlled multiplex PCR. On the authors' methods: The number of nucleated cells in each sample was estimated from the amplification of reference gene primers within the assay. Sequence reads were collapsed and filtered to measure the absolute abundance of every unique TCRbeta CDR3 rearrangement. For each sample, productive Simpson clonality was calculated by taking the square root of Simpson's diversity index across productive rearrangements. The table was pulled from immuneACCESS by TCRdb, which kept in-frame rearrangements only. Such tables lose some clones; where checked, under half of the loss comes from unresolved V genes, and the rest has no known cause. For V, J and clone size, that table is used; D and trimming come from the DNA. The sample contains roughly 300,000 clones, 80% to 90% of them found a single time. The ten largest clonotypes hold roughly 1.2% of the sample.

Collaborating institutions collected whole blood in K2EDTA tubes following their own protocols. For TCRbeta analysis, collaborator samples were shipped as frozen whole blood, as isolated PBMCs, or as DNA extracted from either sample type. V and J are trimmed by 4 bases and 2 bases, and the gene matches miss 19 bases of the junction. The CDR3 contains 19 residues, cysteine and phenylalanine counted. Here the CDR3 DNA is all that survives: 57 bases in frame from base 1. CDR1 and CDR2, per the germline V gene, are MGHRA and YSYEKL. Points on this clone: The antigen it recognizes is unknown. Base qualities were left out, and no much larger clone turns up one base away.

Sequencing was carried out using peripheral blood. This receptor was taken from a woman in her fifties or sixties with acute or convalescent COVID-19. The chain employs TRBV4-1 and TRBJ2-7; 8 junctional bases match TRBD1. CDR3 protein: CASSLLLISQTGVPYEQYF. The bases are TGCGCCAGCAGCCTTCTTTTAATTTCACAGACAGGGGTGCCCTACGAGCAGTACTTC.